This TCR beta chain was observed in a study of identical twins. Overall study findings and caveats: Recombination models fit unrelated individuals' TCR alpha sharing but underestimated twins'.

Healthy Caucasians made up all donors. This clonotype came up once. Its specificity is not known. Each CDR3 protein is one row after TCRdb ran MiXCR on the 5' RACE reads. This table holds some 560,000 distinct CDR3 sequences, around a tenth found once. This sample also belongs to another study, concerning yellow fever vaccine responses in identical twins.

Sequencing was done on a sample of PBMCs. The clonotype was recovered from a woman aged 18-35 years in good health.

The chain's CDR3 is CASRFATSGSQPNEQFF. In DNA, the CDR3 is TGCGCCAGCAGATTCGCTACTAGCGGGAGTCAACCAAATGAGCAGTTCTTC. The chain recombines TRBV5-1 with TRBJ2-1; 11 bases fit TRBD2. V was pared by 5 bases and J by 7 bases, with 14 bases of the junction left unmatched. The germline gives CDR1 SGHRS, CDR2 YFSETQ. The CDR3 has 17 residues.